This is a list of T cell receptor beta chains from one sample in a study of CD8+ T cells in alopecia areata. The data were produced by immunoSEQ multiplex PCR, yet TCRdb's version contains in-frame clones alone and is incomplete. The data show nearly 200,000 clones, roughly 64% seen once. The sample consisted of CD4+ T cells sorted from blood, taken at week 24, from a patient treated with tofacitinib. The origin of the receptors is a human donor with alopecia areata. The CDR3 runs from the conserved cysteine through the conserved F or W. A D gene is named only where the DNA matches it firmly. Some rows have no size entry. The others give once, few or many, or a class for an expanded clone.

D gene: .; J gene: TRBJ1-5; clone size: .; V gene: TRBV7-2; CDR3 DNA: TGTGCCACAACGCTCGGGTCCAGGGCTAATCAGCCCCAGCATTTT; CDR3 protein: CATTLGSRANQPQHF
D gene: .; J gene: TRBJ1-5; clone size: .; V gene: TRBV6-1; CDR3 DNA: TGTGCCAGCAGTTTCAGAGCGGATAGCAATCAGCCCCAGCATTTT; CDR3 protein: CASSFRADSNQPQHF
D gene: TRBD2; J gene: TRBJ2-1; clone size: few; V gene: TRBV4-3; CDR3 DNA: TGCGCCAGCAGCCAAGTCTTAGCGGGGGGTGCCTACAATGAGCAGTTCTTC; CDR3 protein: CASSQVLAGGAYNEQFF
D gene: TRBD2; J gene: TRBJ2-3; clone size: few; V gene: TRBV27; CDR3 DNA: TGTGCCAGCAGCCACGAAGGAGCGGGAGATTTGGCAGATACGCAGTATTTT; CDR3 protein: CASSHEGAGDLADTQYF
D gene: .; J gene: TRBJ2-5; clone size: .; V gene: TRBV27; CDR3 DNA: TGTGCCAGCAGCCGCGGGGAGTTAGAGACCCAGTACTTC; CDR3 protein: CASSRGELETQYF
D gene: .; J gene: TRBJ2-7; clone size: once; V gene: TRBV5-6; CDR3 DNA: TGTGCCAGCAGCTTCGACTACGAGCAGTACTTC; CDR3 protein: CASSFDYEQYF
D gene: TRBD1; J gene: TRBJ2-7; clone size: few; V gene: TRBV6-1; CDR3 DNA: TGTGCCAGCAGGGAACTGGGACAGGGGGACTCCTACGAGCAGTACTTC; CDR3 protein: CASRELGQGDSYEQYF
D gene: .; J gene: TRBJ1-5; clone size: .; V gene: TRBV30; CDR3 DNA: TGTGCCTGGAGTGGTGACCTCGATAGCAATCAGCCCCAGCATTTT; CDR3 protein: CAWSGDLDSNQPQHF
D gene: .; J gene: TRBJ2-3; clone size: few; V gene: TRBV7-3; CDR3 DNA: TGTGCCAGCAGCTTAACACAGGGAGATACGCAGTATTTT; CDR3 protein: CASSLTQGDTQYF
D gene: .; J gene: TRBJ2-7; clone size: few; V gene: TRBV7-8; CDR3 DNA: TGTGCCAGCAAACCCGGGACCAATACCTACGAGCAGTACTTC; CDR3 protein: CASKPGTNTYEQYF
D gene: .; J gene: TRBJ2-5; clone size: .; V gene: TRBV7-2; CDR3 DNA: TGTGCCAGCAGCTTAGAGTACCAAGAGACCCAGTACTTC; CDR3 protein: CASSLEYQETQYF
D gene: .; J gene: TRBJ1-2; clone size: .; V gene: TRBV29-1; CDR3 DNA: TGCAGCGTTTATATAGGGGGGGACTATGGCTACACCTTC; CDR3 protein: CSVYIGGDYGYTF
D gene: .; J gene: TRBJ1-1; clone size: .; V gene: TRBV9; CDR3 DNA: TGTGCCAGCAGCCGACAGGCCGGCGACACTGAAGCTTTCTTT; CDR3 protein: CASSRQAGDTEAFF
D gene: TRBD2; J gene: TRBJ2-1; clone size: few; V gene: TRBV29-1; CDR3 DNA: TGCAGCGTTGAAGCCCCATCGGGAGGAACTAGGGATGAGCAGTTCTTC; CDR3 protein: CSVEAPSGGTRDEQFF
D gene: .; J gene: TRBJ2-7; clone size: .; V gene: TRBV2; CDR3 DNA: TGTGCCAGCAGTGAACAGGGGTCGGGCTCCTACGAGCAGTACTTC; CDR3 protein: CASSEQGSGSYEQYF
D gene: .; J gene: TRBJ2-1; clone size: .; V gene: TRBV2; CDR3 DNA: TGTGCCAGCAGTGAAGTTGAGCAGTTCTTC; CDR3 protein: CASSEVEQFF
D gene: TRBD1; J gene: TRBJ2-5; clone size: once; V gene: TRBV5-1; CDR3 DNA: TGCGCCAGCAGCCCGGGACAGGGGTACCAAGAGACCCAGTACTTC; CDR3 protein: CASSPGQGYQETQYF